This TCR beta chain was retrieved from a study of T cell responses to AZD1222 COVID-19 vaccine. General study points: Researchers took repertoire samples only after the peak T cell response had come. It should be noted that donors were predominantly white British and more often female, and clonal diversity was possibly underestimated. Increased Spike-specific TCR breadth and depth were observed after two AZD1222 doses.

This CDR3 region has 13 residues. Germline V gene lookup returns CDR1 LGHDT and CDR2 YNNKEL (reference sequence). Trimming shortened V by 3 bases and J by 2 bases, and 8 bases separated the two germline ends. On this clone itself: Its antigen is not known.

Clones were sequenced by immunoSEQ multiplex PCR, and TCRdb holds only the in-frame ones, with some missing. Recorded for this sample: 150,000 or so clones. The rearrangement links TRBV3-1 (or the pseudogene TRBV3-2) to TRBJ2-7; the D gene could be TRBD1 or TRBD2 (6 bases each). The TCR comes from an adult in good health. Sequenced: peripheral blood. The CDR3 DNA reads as TGTGCCAGCAGCCACGGGGGCCCCTACGAGCAGTACTTC. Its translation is CASSHGGPYEQYF.